Sequencing of this T cell receptor (beta chain) was carried out in a study of T-cell memory formation after mild COVID-19 (dated by TCRdb to about 2021). About the study as a whole: Most TCR sequence clusters were specific to one of the two donors. The cohort comprised two young, previously healthy adult volunteers, one female and one male. In a couple of donors, T-cell clones that expanded and contracted after mild COVID-19 were followed by sequencing TCRalpha and TCRbeta repertoires longitudinally.

The sample was run on an Illumina NovaSeq 6000. TCRalpha and TCRbeta cDNA libraries were built by 5'RACE with constant-segment primers, adding sample barcodes and unique molecular identifiers. Trizol reagent was used to extract RNA from every sample. Amplification of the libraries took two PCR steps, and the second step added a second sample barcode plus Illumina TruSeq adapters. Sequencing of the libraries was done on an Illumina NovaSeq, producing 2 x 150 bp paired-end reads. Per the authors' processing: The reads were demultiplexed and collapsed into UMI-guided consensus sequences using migec v1.2.7. Using mixcr v2.1.11, UMI consensuses were aligned to TRA and TRB V and J templates and then assembled into clonotypes. A clonotype was counted as expanded or contracted only if both edgeR and NoisET called the change significant, with noise models trained on biological replicates. For edgeR calls, the cutoffs were a false discovery rate-adjusted p below 0.01 and a log2 fold-change threshold of 1. PCA with hierarchical clustering of max-normalized trajectories of the 1000 most abundant clonotypes was used as exploratory dynamics analysis. Separately sequenced CD4+ and CD8+ repertoires were used to assign a CD4 or CD8 phenotype to each responding clone. TCRdb trimmed the raw reads at Q25, called clones with MiXCR and kept productive beta chains. CDR3 protein duplicates are merged, each entry listing the most common genes and DNA. TCRdb, not the authors, supplied the V and J calls. The sample table lists 290,000 or so distinct CDR3 sequences, approximately 19% of them with a count of one. Roughly 21% of the sample rests with the top ten.

Of note for this clonotype: This receptor's antigen is unknown. The input lacks base qualities; no much larger clone sits a single base away.

Here is what the overall study found, with its caveats: SARS-CoV-2 specificity was not confirmed for the second-wave clones peaking on day 37. The detection of some responding clones in pre-infection memory suggests that pre-existing cross-reactive memory T cells joined the SARS-CoV-2 response. From day 15 to 85, contracting clones showed balanced CD4/CD8 phenotypes, whereas a second wave of clones that expanded from day 15 to 37 leaned towards CD4+. The study covered only a couple of mild cases, and larger cohorts including severe cases with pre-infection samples were considered necessary. Contracting CD4+ clones turned up mainly in the CM and EM memory subsets, whereas EMRA was where CD8+ clones were enriched.

Ficoll-Paque density gradient centrifugation was the method used to isolate PBMCs. V is trimmed back by 4 bases and J by 6 bases, and the junction contains 6 bases that no gene match accounts for. CDR1 and CDR2, per the germline V gene (reference sequence), are LGHDT and YNNKEL. The CDR3 covers 14 residues, taking in both the cysteine and the phenylalanine. Only the CDR3 portion is preserved as DNA: 42 bases, with reading frame beginning at the first base. The sample taken for sequencing was PBMCs or a T cell subset sorted from them (not recorded which). The rearranged chain carries TRBV3-1 and TRBJ1-2; the central 9 bases match TRBD1. The TCR sequence derives from a young man who had mild COVID-19 (a few samples of this study predate the infection). The sample titles of this study are shuffled in the database, so cell type and time point are left out; the donor was told from shared clones. CDR3 region: CASSRTGDGDGYTF. The sequenced DNA is TGTGCCAGCAGCCGGACAGGGGACGGAGATGGCTACACCTTC.